This entry lists 27 T cell receptor beta chains sequenced from one sample in a study of blood T cells in healthy people across ages. The second PCR ran about 6 to 11 cycles with a sample-barcoded 5' primer and J-beta primers. A single record per CDR3 protein comes from TCRdb applying MiXCR to the 5' RACE reads. The sample contains under 1 million distinct CDR3 sequences, approximately 44% of which appear only once. Sequencing was done on a sample of blood. Receptors originate from a man aged 55 to 70 in good health.

This chain uses TRBV7-2 with TRBJ2-4; 8 nucleotides agree with TRBD2. The DNA end lines up better with TRBJ2-7; the J call may be wrong. Germline CDR1 SGHTA, CDR2 FQGNSA. The CDR3 spans 18 residues. The CDR3 bases are TGTGCCAGCAGCTTAGTTGCGGGGGGCACCCGACTACCCTACGAGCAGTACTTC. Translating gives CASSLVAGGTRLPYEQYF.

This chain connects TRBV30 to TRBJ2-7; the D is unclear. CDR1 is GTSNPN, CDR2 SVGIG, per germline (reference sequence). This CDR3 has 12 amino acids. Trimming left V 2 bases short and J 6 bases short, with 11 bases between. CDR3 region: CAWSRLVGEQYF. The CDR3, as DNA: TGTGCCTGGAGTCGGCTAGTTGGCGAGCAGTACTTC.

V gene TRBV7-2 combines with J gene TRBJ1-3, with 9 positions matching TRBD1. Trimming took 5 bases from V and 6 from J; bases not matched to a gene: 20. The CDR3 covers 19 residues. The germline CDR1 and CDR2 sequences are SGHTA and FQGNSA. The CDR3 loop reads CASSTRDREIASGKNTIYF. The CDR3 bases are TGTGCCAGCAGCACCAGGGACAGGGAAATCGCATCCGGAAAAAACACCATATATTTT. Full variable domain (outside the CDR3, taken from reference TRBV7-2 and TRBJ1-3): GAGVSQSPSNKVTEKGKDVELRCDPISGHTALYWYRQSLGQGLEFLIYFQGNSAPDKSGLPSDRFSAERTGGSVSTLTIQRTQQEDSAVYLCASSTRDREIASGKNTIYFGEGSWLTVV.

This clonotype was observed a few times. This sequence joins TRBV5-4 and TRBJ2-7, with a tentative D call TRBD1 (6 bases). Germline CDR1 reads SGHNT; CDR2 reads YYREEE (reference sequence). The CDR3 contains 12 residues. Trimming shortened V by 0 bases and J by 7 bases, and 8 bases separated the two germline ends. CDR3 coding DNA: TGTGCCAGCAGCTTGGTGGGGGCAGAGCAGTACTTC. This gives the protein CASSLVGAEQYF.

This clonotype was observed a few times. One junction end disagrees with the germline gene, perhaps due to a read error. The CDR3 sequence is CASSHSWTYEQYF. Written as DNA, the CDR3 is TGTGCCAGCAGTCACTCCTGGACCTACGAGCAGTACTTC. The rearrangement uses TRBV6-2 or TRBV6-3 and TRBJ2-7; D is unresolved. The CDR3 totals 13 residues. Germline-derived CDR1 and CDR2 are MNHEY and SVGEGT.

The J gene is TRBJ2-3, the V gene TRBV19; D perhaps matches TRBD1 (6 bases). CDR1 is LNHDA, CDR2 SQIVND, per germline (reference sequence). The V gene lost 5 bases and the J gene lost 0 bases, with 12 bases spanning the gap. There are 15 residues in the CDR3. CDR3 residues: CASSLRDTSTDTQYF. The CDR3 nucleotides are TGTGCCAGTAGTCTCAGGGACACTAGCACAGATACGCAGTATTTT.

The chain uses TRBV10-3 and TRBJ1-2; tentatively, D is TRBD1 (6 bases). The germline V gene has CDR1 ENHRY and CDR2 SYGVKD. V lost 2 bases and J 8 bases, leaving 18 bases between the germline ends. The CDR3 runs to 15 residues. The CDR3 here is CAISEQMETGYGYTF. DNA for the CDR3: TGTGCCATCAGTGAGCAAATGGAAACAGGGTACGGCTACACCTTC.

This clonotype occurred many times. It may be a read error: a sequence one base away is much more abundant. The genes are TRBV5-6 and TRBJ2-1; D possibly uses TRBD1 or TRBD2 (7 bases each). Trimming left V 4 bases short and J 10 bases short, with 15 bases between. The CDR3 is made up of 13 amino acids. CDR1 and CDR2 (germline): SGHDT, YYEEEE. The CDR3 here is CASSRRGGPEQFF. CDR3 coding DNA: TGTGCCAGCAGCCGCAGGGGGGGGCCCGAGCAGTTCTTC. Looking up the rest from reference TRBV5-6 and TRBJ2-1 gives the full variable domain: DAGVTQSPTHLIKTRGQQVTLRCSPKSGHDTVSWYQQALGQGPQFIFQYYEEEERQRGNFPDRFSGHQFPNYSSELNVNALLLGDSALYLCASSRRGGPEQFFGPGTRLTVL.

This clonotype showed up just a few times. The rearrangement uses TRBV20-1 and TRBJ2-4, with a possible D match to TRBD1 (6 bases). CDR1 is DFQATT, CDR2 SNEGSKA, per germline (reference sequence). The CDR3 runs 11 residues. Trimming stripped 6 bases from V and 11 bases from J, with 14 bases between. CDR3 residues: CSADSGGVQYF. CDR3 in DNA: TGCAGTGCCGATTCTGGGGGCGTTCAGTACTTC.

The chain is built from TRBV7-9 and TRBJ2-1, with unresolved D. The CDR3 loop spans 15 amino acids. CDR1 is SEHNR, CDR2 FQNEAQ, per germline (reference sequence). The V and J ends lost 0 bases and 2 bases respectively, with 8 bases between them. DNA of the CDR3: TGTGCCAGCAGCTTAGCGCACAGCCCCTACAATGAGCAGTTCTTC. It yields the protein CASSLAHSPYNEQFF.

V gene TRBV7-9 combines with J gene TRBJ1-2; 8 bases map to TRBD1. Losses at the gene ends were 10 bases for V and 7 bases for J; bases not matched to a gene: 5. CDR1 is SEHNR, CDR2 FQNEAQ, per germline (reference sequence). This CDR3 contains 11 residues. DNA for the CDR3: TGTGCCACCCAGGGGGCAAGTGGCTACACCTTC. It encodes CATQGASGYTF.

The CDR3 region is CASSQDPGGGSDTQYF. The CDR3 DNA follows: TGCGCCAGCAGCCAAGATCCCGGGGGAGGGTCAGATACGCAGTATTTT. The chain links TRBV4-3 to TRBJ2-3; 7 positions match TRBD2. CDR3 length: 16 amino acids. Losses at the gene ends were 0 bases for V and 4 bases for J; bases not matched to a gene: 7. Per the germline V gene, CDR1 is LGHNA and CDR2 is YSLEER.

The CDR3 region is CASSFGDRVREQFF. In DNA, the CDR3 is TGTGCCAGCAGCTTTGGGGACAGGGTGAGAGAGCAGTTCTTC. J is TRBJ2-1 and V is TRBV7-2, with 9 bases identical to TRBD1. The CDR3 is 14 amino acids. The junction had 7 bases not matched to a gene; V was cut back by 3 bases and J by 10 bases. Germline V gene lookup returns CDR1 SGHTA and CDR2 FQGNSA. Based on the CDR3 plus reference TRBV7-2 and TRBJ2-1, the full variable domain is GAGVSQSPSNKVTEKGKDVELRCDPISGHTALYWYRQSLGQGLEFLIYFQGNSAPDKSGLPSDRFSAERTGGSVSTLTIQRTQQEDSAVYLCASSFGDRVREQFFGPGTRLTVL.

The chain recombines TRBV20-1 with TRBJ1-5, with a tentative D call TRBD1 (5 bases). V lost 5 bases, J lost 7 bases, and 21 bases lay in between. The CDR3 has 15 residues. In germline, CDR1 is DFQATT, CDR2 SNEGSKA (reference sequence). The CDR3 reads CSASWRGRLGQPQHF. For the CDR3, the DNA is TGCAGTGCTTCCTGGAGGGGTAGGCTGGGGCAGCCCCAGCATTTT.

This clonotype was seen a handful of times. V gene TRBV11-2 combines with J gene TRBJ2-1; D is unresolved. Germline V CDR1 and CDR2: SGHAT, FQNNGV. V gave up 3 bases and J gave up 4 bases, with 16 bases separating them. This CDR3 is built from 16 residues. The CDR3 region is CASSLSERAAYNEQFF. The CDR3, as DNA: TGTGCCAGCAGCTTGTCTGAAAGGGCGGCGTACAATGAGCAGTTCTTC.

CDR3 protein: CASSFSSGVASYNEQFF. The CDR3 region has the DNA TGTGCCAGCAGTTTCTCGTCAGGGGTCGCCTCCTACAATGAGCAGTTCTTC. V is TRBV28 and J is TRBJ2-1, with a weak D call TRBD1 (6 bases). Germline V gene sequence: CDR1 MDHEN, CDR2 SYDVKM. The V end lost 3 bases, the J end lost 0 bases, and 15 bases lay between the germline ends. The CDR3 runs to 17 residues.

The sample holds a few counts of this clonotype. The J gene is TRBJ2-5, the V gene TRBV7-9; no clear D gene. The V and J ends lost 7 bases and 2 bases respectively, with 17 bases between them. The CDR3 is 15 amino acids. Germline V gene lookup returns CDR1 SEHNR and CDR2 FQNEAQ (reference sequence). The CDR3 spells CASTPSSAGQETQYF. CDR3 DNA: TGTGCCAGCACCCCGAGCTCCGCAGGACAAGAGACCCAGTACTTC.

This clonotype has ten or more counts. The V gene is TRBV4-3, the J gene TRBJ2-5, with 10 bases matching TRBD1. Germline CDR1 and CDR2: LGHNA and YSLEER. J gave up 0 bases and V 4 bases, and 2 bases lay outside the gene matches. The CDR3 is 15 amino acids. CDR3 sequence: CASSRGQGYQETQYF. The CDR3 bases are TGCGCCAGCAGCCGGGGACAGGGGTACCAAGAGACCCAGTACTTC.

This clonotype occurred a few times. The chain uses TRBV12-3 or TRBV12-4 and TRBJ1-6; possible D gene TRBD1, 5 bases. The V and J ends lost 4 bases and 7 bases respectively, with 11 bases between them. The CDR3 sequence is 14 residues long. Here the CDR3 DNA reads TGTGCCAGCAGTTCGCGCCGGGACAATTCACCCCTCCACTTT. Amino acids: CASSSRRDNSPLHF.

The rearrangement links TRBV30 to TRBJ2-7; 7 bases align to TRBD1. Trimming took 0 bases from V and 3 from J; bases not matched to a gene: 5. The CDR3 loop spans 14 amino acids. Per germline, CDR1 GTSNPN and CDR2 SVGIG (reference sequence). Here the CDR3 DNA reads TGTGCCTGGAGTGTAATAGGGGGCTTCTACGAGCAGTACTTC. Protein: CAWSVIGGFYEQYF. Full variable domain (outside the CDR3, taken from reference TRBV30 and TRBJ2-7): SQTIHQWPATLVQPVGSPLSLECTVEGTSNPNLYWYRQAAGRGLQLLFYSVGIGQISSEVPQNLSASRPQDRQFILSSKKLLLSDSGFYLCAWSVIGGFYEQYFGPGTRLTVT.

This clonotype has just a few counts. The chain is built from TRBV10-3 and TRBJ2-4; D gene ambiguous. The J call could be wrong; TRBJ2-7 is a better fit for the DNA end. Per germline, CDR1 ENHRY and CDR2 SYGVKD. The CDR3 has 11 amino acids. The DNA for the CDR3 is TGTGCCATCAGTTCGGTCTACGAGCAGTACTTC. Encoded protein: CAISSVYEQYF.

This chain uses TRBV4-3 with TRBJ2-7; D gene unclear. CDR3 length: 14 amino acids. Germline CDR1 LGHNA, CDR2 YSLEER. V was shortened by 0 bases and J by 7 bases, with 13 bases between the two germline ends. CDR3 coding DNA: TGCGCCAGCAGCCAAGATCTTCCCCGGCGAGAGCAGTACTTC. Translating it yields CASSQDLPRREQYF.

With regard to this clonotype: Germline and junction disagree at one end, which may indicate a read error. This chain links TRBV10-3 with TRBJ2-1, with 10 bases matching TRBD2. The CDR3 consists of 15 residues. In germline, CDR1 is ENHRY, CDR2 SYGVKD. The CDR3 is CAISEERGGPNERFF. The CDR3 DNA reads as TGTGCCATCAGTGAAGAGCGGGGGGGCCCTAATGAGCGGTTCTTC.

This clonotype has a handful of counts. The V and J genes are TRBV20-1 and TRBJ2-6; D might be TRBD1 (5 bases). Deletions cut 3 bases from V and 0 bases from J, with 18 bases between. CDR1 is DFQATT, CDR2 SNEGSKA, per germline (reference sequence). The CDR3 sequence is 18 residues long. The CDR3 bases are TGCAGTGCTAGGGGGCAGGAGACAGTCAACTCTGGGGCCAACGTCCTGACTTTC. It specifies CSARGQETVNSGANVLTF.

V and J are TRBV5-1 and TRBJ2-7, with 9 bases that match TRBD2. The V gene end was trimmed by 4 bases and the J gene end by 1 base; junction bases not matched to a gene: 9. The germline V gene encodes CDR1 SGHRS and CDR2 YFSETQ. The CDR3 covers 16 residues. The CDR3 loop is CASSELAGVGSYEQYF. CDR3 DNA: TGCGCCAGCAGCGAGTTAGCGGGAGTGGGATCCTACGAGCAGTACTTC.

This chain links TRBV4-3 with TRBJ2-3, with 14 bases identical to TRBD2. V trimming: 1 base; J trimming: 4 bases; junction bases outside the gene matches: 16. From germline, CDR1 is LGHNA and CDR2 YSLEER. This CDR3 comprises 21 residues. The CDR3 region is CASSQAPFSGLAGGRADTQYF. The CDR3 region has the DNA TGCGCCAGCAGCCAAGCCCCCTTCTCCGGACTAGCGGGGGGCCGCGCAGATACGCAGTATTTT.

This chain connects TRBV24-1 to TRBJ2-3; 8 bases map to TRBD1. Germline lookup yields CDR1 KGHDR and CDR2 SFDVKD. CDR3 length: 17 residues. Losses at the gene ends were 3 bases for V and 2 bases for J; bases not matched to a gene: 9. The CDR3 loop reads CATSDAPGTGATDTQYF. The CDR3 DNA is TGTGCCACCAGTGATGCACCGGGGACAGGAGCCACAGATACGCAGTATTTT.